The rows below give T cell receptor beta chains drawn from one sample of a study of blood T cell repertoires in COVID-19. The table came from immunoSEQ multiplex PCR; TCRdb's copy has only in-frame clones and leaves some out. The repertoire includes approximately 270,000 clones, approximately 83% of them detected once, and more than 4% sits in the top ten. Source material: PBMCs or T cells enriched from blood (not recorded which). The receptors stem from a woman aged 25-40 years who had recovered from COVID-19. CDR3s include the opening cysteine and the closing phenylalanine or tryptophan. The order of the fields is CDR3 DNA, CDR3 protein, V gene, D gene, J gene, clone size. A D gene is named only where the DNA matches it firmly. Not all rows give a size; the values are once, few, many and, for expanded clones, a class.

CDR3 DNA: TGTGCCAGCTCACCAGACAGGGGAAACACCATATATTTT
CDR3 protein: CASSPDRGNTIYF
V gene: TRBV18
D gene: .
J gene: TRBJ1-3
clone size: .

CDR3 DNA: TGTGCCAGCAGTTCGAAAGGACAGGTTCAGGGCTACACCTTC
CDR3 protein: CASSSKGQVQGYTF
V gene: TRBV27
D gene: TRBD1
J gene: TRBJ1-2
clone size: .

CDR3 DNA: TGTGCCAGCACCTCCCCCCCCGGGGAGCTGTTTTTT
CDR3 protein: CASTSPPGELFF
V gene: TRBV28
D gene: .
J gene: TRBJ2-2
clone size: .

CDR3 DNA: TGTGCCAGCGGGGGGGGCGCGGGGCGAAGCACAGATACGCAGTATTTT
CDR3 protein: CASGGGAGRSTDTQYF
V gene: TRBV9
D gene: .
J gene: TRBJ2-3
clone size: few

CDR3 DNA: TGTGCCAGCAGCGTAGCGTCAGGGGGTGCTTACGAGCAGTACTTC
CDR3 protein: CASSVASGGAYEQYF
V gene: TRBV9
D gene: TRBD1
J gene: TRBJ2-7
clone size: .

CDR3 DNA: TGTGCCAGCAGTTTTAGCGGGCCGAGCTCCTACAATGAGCAGTTCTTC
CDR3 protein: CASSFSGPSSYNEQFF
V gene: TRBV27
D gene: TRBD2
J gene: TRBJ2-1
clone size: .

CDR3 DNA: TGTGCCAGCAGATTTGGACAGGGCGATGAGCAGTTCTTC
CDR3 protein: CASRFGQGDEQFF
V gene: TRBV6-5
D gene: TRBD1
J gene: TRBJ2-1
clone size: .

CDR3 DNA: TGTGCCAGCAGTCACAGGGAGAGGGGTGAAAAACTGTTTTTT
CDR3 protein: CASSHRERGEKLFF
V gene: TRBV21-1
D gene: .
J gene: TRBJ1-4
clone size: .

CDR3 DNA: TGTGCCAGTAGTAATCCCGGGACAGGCACCTACGAGCAGTACTTC
CDR3 protein: CASSNPGTGTYEQYF
V gene: TRBV19
D gene: TRBD1
J gene: TRBJ2-7
clone size: .

CDR3 DNA: TGCGCCAGCAGCCCCATCCCGGGACTAGCGGGAAGGGGAGGCACAGATACGCAGTATTTT
CDR3 protein: CASSPIPGLAGRGGTDTQYF
V gene: TRBV4-1
D gene: TRBD2
J gene: TRBJ2-3
clone size: .

CDR3 DNA: TGTGCCAGTAAGAGCCCGGACAGGAAAGATACGCAGTATTTT
CDR3 protein: CASKSPDRKDTQYF
V gene: TRBV19
D gene: TRBD1
J gene: TRBJ2-3
clone size: .

CDR3 DNA: TGTGCCAGCAGCCAAGTGGCAGAATATGGCTACACCTTC
CDR3 protein: CASSQVAEYGYTF
V gene: TRBV14
D gene: .
J gene: TRBJ1-2
clone size: .

CDR3 DNA: TGTGCCAGCAGTCGGGATAGCAATCAGCCCCAGCATTTT
CDR3 protein: CASSRDSNQPQHF
V gene: TRBV27
D gene: .
J gene: TRBJ1-5
clone size: .

CDR3 DNA: TGCAGCGGAAGACAGGGAGCGGATGAAAAACTGTTTTTT
CDR3 protein: CSGRQGADEKLFF
V gene: TRBV29-1
D gene: TRBD1
J gene: TRBJ1-4
clone size: .

CDR3 DNA: TGTGCCAGCAGCACAGAACTTCCATCGGACTATGGCTACACCTTC
CDR3 protein: CASSTELPSDYGYTF
V gene: TRBV7-8
D gene: .
J gene: TRBJ1-2
clone size: .

CDR3 DNA: TGTGCCAGCAGTGCTAGCCCTTATAGCAATCAGCCCCAGCATTTT
CDR3 protein: CASSASPYSNQPQHF
V gene: TRBV6-4
D gene: .
J gene: TRBJ1-5
clone size: .

CDR3 DNA: TGTGCCAGCAGCCACCAACAGGGGGCCGGCTACAATGAGCAGTTCTTC
CDR3 protein: CASSHQQGAGYNEQFF
V gene: TRBV3-1/TRBV3-2
D gene: TRBD1
J gene: TRBJ2-1
clone size: .

CDR3 DNA: TGTGCCAGTAGTATCGGTTCGACAGGTTATAATGAAAAACTGTTTTTT
CDR3 protein: CASSIGSTGYNEKLFF
V gene: TRBV19
D gene: .
J gene: TRBJ1-4
clone size: .

CDR3 DNA: TGTGCCAGCAGCGTCCGGCCCGGGACTAGCGGCACAGATACGCAGTATTTT
CDR3 protein: CASSVRPGTSGTDTQYF
V gene: TRBV21-1
D gene: .
J gene: TRBJ2-3
clone size: .